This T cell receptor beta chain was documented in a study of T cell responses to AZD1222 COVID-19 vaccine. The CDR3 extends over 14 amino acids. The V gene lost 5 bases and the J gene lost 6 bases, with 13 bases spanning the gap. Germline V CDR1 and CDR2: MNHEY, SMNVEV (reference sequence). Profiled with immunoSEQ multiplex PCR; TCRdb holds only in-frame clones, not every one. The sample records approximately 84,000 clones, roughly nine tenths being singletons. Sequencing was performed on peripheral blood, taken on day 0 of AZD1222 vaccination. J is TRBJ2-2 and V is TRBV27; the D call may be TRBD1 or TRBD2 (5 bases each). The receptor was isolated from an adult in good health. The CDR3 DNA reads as TGTGCCAGCAGTACAAAAATGGGGGCCGGGGAGCTGTTTTTT. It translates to CASSTKMGAGELFF.